This entry lists 15 T cell receptor beta chains sequenced from one sample in a study of blood T cell repertoires in COVID-19. Profiled with immunoSEQ multiplex PCR; TCRdb holds only in-frame clones, not every one. The table records about 250,000 clones, roughly 77% of them present only once. Sequencing was done on a sample of peripheral blood. All receptors derive from a woman older than 75 with acute or convalescent COVID-19.

The chain links TRBV15 to TRBJ2-3; 9 bases are shared with TRBD2. Trimming cost V 9 bases and J 4 bases; bases outside gene matches: 8. CDR1 and CDR2 from the germline V gene are LNHNV and YYDKDF (reference sequence). This CDR3 comprises 14 residues. The chain's CDR3 is CATSGLAWPDTQYF. CDR3 nucleotides: TGTGCCACGTCGGGACTAGCTTGGCCAGATACGCAGTATTTT.

J is TRBJ2-1 and V is TRBV6-6; TRBD2 agrees at 12 bases. Germline V gene data show CDR1 as MNHNY and CDR2 as SVGAGI (reference sequence). J lost 2 bases, V lost 5 bases, and 7 bases had no gene match. The CDR3 extends over 17 amino acids. CDR3: CASSRPGLAGTYNEQFF. Here the CDR3 DNA reads TGTGCCAGCAGTCGCCCCGGACTAGCGGGGACCTACAATGAGCAGTTCTTC.

This sequence joins TRBV5-1 and TRBJ2-1; 10 bases match TRBD2. Germline CDR1 and CDR2: SGHRS and YFSETQ. The CDR3 is 16 amino acids. J gave up 9 bases and V 0 bases, and 9 bases lay outside the gene matches. The CDR3 bases are TGCGCCAGCAGCTTGGCCTGGGCTAGCGGGAGCAGTGAGCAGTTCTTC. Protein: CASSLAWASGSSEQFF.

This clone turned up a few times. V and J are TRBV5-1 and TRBJ1-1; 8 nucleotides match TRBD1. Germline assignment: CDR1 SGHRS and CDR2 YFSETQ. CDR3 length: 14 amino acids. V gave up 6 bases and J gave up 1 base; unmatched junction bases: 5. The CDR3 sequence is CASTLGTGNTEAFF. The DNA for the CDR3 is TGCGCCAGCACCCTTGGGACAGGGAACACTGAAGCTTTCTTT. The full variable domain, with the rest looked up from reference TRBV5-1 and TRBJ1-1, is KAGVTQTPRYLIKTRGQQVTLSCSPISGHRSVSWYQQTPGQGLQFLFEYFSETQRNKGNFPGRFSGRQFSNSRSEMNVSTLELGDSALYLCASTLGTGNTEAFFGQGTRLTVV.

A word on this clone: The same CDR3 arises from other DNA sequences in this sample as well. This chain connects TRBV5-1 to TRBJ1-1; weak D call: TRBD1 (6 bases). Germline V gives CDR1 SGHRS, CDR2 YFSETQ. V lost 4 bases and J 3 bases, leaving 10 bases between the germline ends. The length of the CDR3 is 13 residues. The CDR3 sequence is CASSPRGYTEAFF. The CDR3, as DNA: TGCGCCAGCAGCCCCAGGGGTTACACTGAAGCTTTCTTT.

V is TRBV9 and J is TRBJ2-5; D is possibly TRBD2 (6 bases). The germline CDR1 and CDR2 sequences are SGDLS and YYNGEE. Trimming stripped 0 bases from V and 4 bases from J, with 13 bases between. This CDR3 is built from 15 residues. CDR3 DNA sequence: TGTGCCAGCAGCGTAGGGACGGCAGCGGGAGAGACCCAGTACTTC. Its protein product is CASSVGTAAGETQYF.

V gene TRBV4-3 combines with J gene TRBJ1-1, with TRBD1 matching over 11 bases. From germline, CDR1 is LGHNA and CDR2 YSLEER. Losses at the gene ends were 3 bases for V and 9 bases for J; bases not matched to a gene: 3. The CDR3 loop spans 13 amino acids. The CDR3 protein is CASSHADRGQAFF. CDR3 nucleotides: TGCGCCAGCAGCCATGCGGACAGGGGGCAAGCTTTCTTT.

The rearrangement uses TRBV5-4 and TRBJ2-2, with 7 bases fitting TRBD1. Germline CDR1 and CDR2: SGHNT and YYREEE (reference sequence). V was pared by 3 bases and J by 6 bases, with 11 bases of the junction left unmatched. The CDR3 runs to 16 residues. CDR3 protein: CASSSKTGNVAGELFF. Here the CDR3 DNA reads TGTGCCAGCAGCTCTAAGACAGGGAACGTCGCCGGGGAGCTGTTTTTT. Looking up the rest from reference TRBV5-4 and TRBJ2-2 gives the full variable domain: ETGVTQSPTHLIKTRGQQVTLRCSSQSGHNTVSWYQQALGQGPQFIFQYYREEENGRGNFPPRFSGLQFPNYSSELNVNALELDDSALYLCASSSKTGNVAGELFFGEGSRLTVL.

The chain is built from TRBV18 and TRBJ1-5; perhaps TRBD1 as D (6 bases). The V gene lost 2 bases and the J gene lost 4 bases, with 12 bases spanning the gap. The CDR3 is made up of 15 amino acids. The germline gives CDR1 KGHSH, CDR2 LQKENI. The DNA for the CDR3 is TGTGCCAGCTCACCAGACAGGAGCATGAATCAGCCCCAGCATTTT. This encodes CASSPDRSMNQPQHF.

The chain joins TRBV4-1 to TRBJ2-5, with TRBD2 as a possible D gene (5 bases). The V gene lost 2 bases and the J gene lost 9 bases, with 19 bases spanning the gap. The CDR3 runs to 15 residues. The V gene's germline CDR1 is MGHRA and CDR2 YSYEKL. DNA for the CDR3: TGCGCCAGCAGCCAAATGAGGGCCTCCGGTGGGGCCCAGTACTTC. Its protein is CASSQMRASGGAQYF.

The chain employs TRBV29-1 and TRBJ1-4; 9 nucleotides align to TRBD1. J was trimmed by 7 bases and V by 4 bases; bases with no gene match: 7. The germline gives CDR1 SQVTM, CDR2 ANQGSEA. This CDR3 contains 14 residues. CDR3 region: CSVGDRDVGEKLFF. The CDR3 bases are TGCAGCGTTGGGGACAGGGACGTGGGTGAAAAACTGTTTTTT. Full variable domain (outside the CDR3, taken from reference TRBV29-1 and TRBJ1-4): SAVISQKPSRDICQRGTSLTIQCQVDSQVTMMFWYRQQPGQSLTLIATANQGSEATYESGFVIDKFPISRPNLTFSTLTVSNMSPEDSSIYLCSVGDRDVGEKLFFGSGTQLSVL.

This chain uses TRBV7-2 with TRBJ1-2; 7 bases line up with TRBD1. The germline gives CDR1 SGHTA, CDR2 FQGNSA. The CDR3 has 14 residues. V shed 3 bases and J 8 bases; nucleotides not matched to a gene: 9. The CDR3 DNA is TGTGCCAGCAGCTTTCCCGACAGGGTACGCGGCTACACCTTC. This codes for CASSFPDRVRGYTF.

The chain recombines TRBV18 with TRBJ1-5; maybe TRBD1 (5 bases). The V and J ends lost 3 bases and 5 bases respectively, with 26 bases between them. From germline, CDR1 is KGHSH and CDR2 LQKENI. This CDR3 has 19 amino acids. DNA for the CDR3: TGTGCCAGCTCACCCCCAGATCGAGTTTCGGACCAGGGCTATCAGCCCCAGCATTTT. Amino acid sequence: CASSPPDRVSDQGYQPQHF.

The chain uses TRBV5-5 and TRBJ1-2, with 7 bases lining up with TRBD1. Losses at the gene ends were 0 bases for V and 4 bases for J; bases not matched to a gene: 6. CDR3 length equals 15 residues. The germline gives CDR1 SGHKS, CDR2 YYEKEE (reference sequence). The CDR3 coding sequence is TGTGCCAGCAGCTTGGTGGGGGACAGCTCCTATGGCTACACCTTC. Translation gives CASSLVGDSSYGYTF.

The chain is built from TRBV5-4 and TRBJ2-7, with TRBD1 matching 8 bases. Unmatched junction bases numbered 10, after V lost 3 bases and J lost 5 bases. The CDR3 totals 15 residues. Germline CDR1 is SGHNT and CDR2 is YYREEE (reference sequence). DNA for the CDR3: TGTGCCAGCAGCTCCCCCCCAGGGGGCCTAAACGAGCAGTACTTC. This encodes CASSSPPGGLNEQYF.